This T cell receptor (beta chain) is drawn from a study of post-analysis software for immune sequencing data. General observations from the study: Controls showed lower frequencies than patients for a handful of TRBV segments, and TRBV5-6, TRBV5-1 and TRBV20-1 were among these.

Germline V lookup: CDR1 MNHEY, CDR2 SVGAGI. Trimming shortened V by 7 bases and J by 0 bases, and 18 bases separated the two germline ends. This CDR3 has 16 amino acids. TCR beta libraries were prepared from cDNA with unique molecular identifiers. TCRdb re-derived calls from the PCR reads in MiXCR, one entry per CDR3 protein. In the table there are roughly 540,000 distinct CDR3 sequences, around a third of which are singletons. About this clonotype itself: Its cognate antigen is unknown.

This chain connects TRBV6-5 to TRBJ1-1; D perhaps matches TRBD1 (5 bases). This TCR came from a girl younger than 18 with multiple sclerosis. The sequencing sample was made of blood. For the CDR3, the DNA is TGTGCCAGCACTCTAGGAGCCGGGACGATGAACACTGAAGCTTTCTTT. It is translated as CASTLGAGTMNTEAFF.